This T cell receptor (beta chain) is drawn from a study of identifying expanded T cells in peripheral blood. General observations from the study: Variance in clone template counts between approximately two-week samples significantly increased with total template count across all healthy donors. Over around two and four weeks, about 15 and 18 clones changed, versus roughly 1.1 between replicates.

Assay: immunoSEQ multiplex PCR; the TCRdb copy retains only in-frame clones and omits some. The sample records tens of thousands of clones, 84% being singletons. In the case of this clone: No antigen is known for it.

Germline V gives CDR1 MNHEY, CDR2 SVGAGI. The CDR3 has 14 residues. V gave up 6 bases and J gave up 7 bases; unmatched junction bases: 8. Healthy donors had no documented immune events, such as infections, while sampled. This chain uses TRBV6-5 with TRBJ2-7; 11 bases align to TRBD2. The material sequenced was blood. The TCR was taken from a person between 18 and 69 years old in good health. DNA for the CDR3: TGTGCCAGCAGCCGTAGCGGGAGGGCCCATGAGCAGTACTTC. Its translation is CASSRSGRAHEQYF.